This is a list of T cell receptor beta chains from one sample in a study of Ad26.COV2.S vaccination and SARS-CoV-2 variants. The repertoire was sequenced with immunoSEQ multiplex PCR; TCRdb's copy has only in-frame clones and lacks some. The top ten clones hold 10% to 15% of a sample with about 480,000 clones, 70% to 90% of them seen once. The sequences come from peripheral blood, collected in a trial of Ad26.COV2.S vaccine versus placebo. These receptors all come from a person between 18 and 60 years old who received the Ad26.COV2.S COVID-19 vaccine or a placebo. Both conserved end residues are part of each CDR3. D genes are given only for firm matches. Clone size, where shown, is once, few, many, or a class for clones that have expanded.

size	V	D	J	DNA	CDR3
NA	TRBV2	NA	TRBJ1-5	TGTGCCAGCAGAGACAGGCTAGGACAGCCCCAGCATTTT	CASRDRLGQPQHF
NA	TRBV6-5	TRBD2	TRBJ2-2	TGTGGTTCGGGGCTAGCGGATACCGGGGAGCTGTTTTTT	CGSGLADTGELFF
few	TRBV7-6	TRBD2	TRBJ2-1	TGTGCCAGCAGCTCGGGGCCAATTTTAGCGGGAGGGATGGATGAGCAGTTCTTC	CASSSGPILAGGMDEQFF
once	TRBV5-1	NA	TRBJ1-3	TGCGCCAGCAGCTTGAAGGGCCCCTCTGGAAACACCATATATTTT	CASSLKGPSGNTIYF
NA	TRBV2	TRBD1	TRBJ1-6	TGTGCCAGCAGTGAATCCGGGACAGGGAATTCACCCCTCCACTTT	CASSESGTGNSPLHF
NA	TRBV11-3	NA	TRBJ2-1	TGTGCCAGCAGCTTAGGGGGCTCCTACAATGAGCAGTTCTTC	CASSLGGSYNEQFF
NA	TRBV9	NA	TRBJ1-5	TGTGCCAGCAGCGCAGGCCAAGATAGCAATCAGCCCCAGCATTTT	CASSAGQDSNQPQHF
few	TRBV11-2	NA	TRBJ2-2	TGTGCCAGCAGCCACAGGGCTAAATTGAACACCGGGGAGCTGTTTTTT	CASSHRAKLNTGELFF
NA	TRBV19	TRBD1	TRBJ1-1	TGTGCCAGTAGTATGGCCGGGACAGGGGCCTATACTGAAGCTTTCTTT	CASSMAGTGAYTEAFF
once	TRBV5-1	NA	TRBJ2-1	TGCGCCAGCAGCTCACTAGAGTGGGGAGAGCAGTTCTTC	CASSSLEWGEQFF
NA	TRBV5-4	NA	TRBJ1-2	TGTGCCAGCAGCTTGGGGGCTCAGGGCTATGGCTACACCTTC	CASSLGAQGYGYTF
NA	TRBV7-8	NA	TRBJ2-1	TGTGCCAGCAGCCAACACAATGAGCAGTTCTTC	CASSQHNEQFF
NA	TRBV4-3	NA	TRBJ2-3	TGCGCCAGCAGTAGACAGCTTTTGGATACGCAGTATTTT	CASSRQLLDTQYF
NA	TRBV28	NA	TRBJ2-4	TGTGCCAGCAGCGGCTCGTGGCTTCAAAACATTCAGTACTTC	CASSGSWLQNIQYF
NA	TRBV11-3	NA	TRBJ2-1	TGTGCCAGCAGCTTAGATCTGGGCCCCAGGGGTGAGCAGTTCTTC	CASSLDLGPRGEQFF
NA	TRBV3-1/TRBV3-2	TRBD2	TRBJ2-5	TGTGCCAGCAGCCCCGTTACTAGCGGGGACGGGGAGACCCAGTACTTC	CASSPVTSGDGETQYF
NA	TRBV11-2	TRBD2	TRBJ2-1	TGTGCCAGCAGCCCAGGTAGCGGGAGGTACAACAATGAGCAGTTCTTC	CASSPGSGRYNNEQFF
NA	TRBV14	NA	TRBJ2-2	TGTGCCAGCAGCTGGTGGGGGCCCCGGAACACCGGGGAGCTGTTTTTT	CASSWWGPRNTGELFF
NA	TRBV9	NA	TRBJ1-1	TGTGCCAGCAGCGTAGCGGCAGTGGGGGGAGCTTTCTTT	CASSVAAVGGAFF
NA	TRBV6-1	NA	TRBJ2-1	TGTGCCAGCAGTGAAGCGGTAACAGGGCCGGCGAGCAATGAGCAGTTCTTC	CASSEAVTGPASNEQFF
NA	TRBV27	TRBD1	TRBJ2-7	TGTGCCAGCAGTGGAAATACCGGGACAGGTAGAGCCTACGAGCAGTACTTC	CASSGNTGTGRAYEQYF
NA	TRBV4-2	NA	TRBJ2-1	TGTGCCAGCAGCCAAGAACTAGCCCATGAGCAGTTCTTC	CASSQELAHEQFF
NA	TRBV12-3/TRBV12-4	NA	TRBJ2-3	TGTGCCAGCAGGCAACGTAGCACAGATACGCAGTATTTT	CASRQRSTDTQYF
once	TRBV7-8	NA	TRBJ1-5	TGTGCCAGCAGCTTCCCGGCCGCAGGGCAGCCCCAGCATTTT	CASSFPAAGQPQHF
NA	TRBV6-5	NA	TRBJ1-1	TGTGCCAGCAGTTACTCGGGGTCGGGGGACACTGAAGCTTTCTTT	CASSYSGSGDTEAFF
NA	TRBV28	NA	TRBJ2-3	TGTGCCAGCAGTTCCCTACGGGAGTCAAATACGCAGTATTTT	CASSSLRESNTQYF
NA	TRBV3-1/TRBV3-2	NA	TRBJ1-4	TGTGCCAGCAGCCAGGGGGGGCCTAATGAAAAACTGTTTTTT	CASSQGGPNEKLFF
NA	TRBV11-1	NA	TRBJ1-1	TGTGCCAGCAGCTTATCGAACACTGAAGCTTTCTTT	CASSLSNTEAFF
NA	TRBV6-6	TRBD1	TRBJ1-1	TGTGCCAGCAGTTACGGGACAGTGAGTGAAGCTTTCTTT	CASSYGTVSEAFF
NA	TRBV6-2/TRBV6-3	TRBD2	TRBJ2-3	TGTGCCAGCAGTTCCCCGGGGGCTAGCGGGAGCACAGATACGCAGTATTTT	CASSSPGASGSTDTQYF
NA	TRBV4-1	TRBD2	TRBJ2-5	TGCGCCAGCAGCCAAGTCCCGGCTAGCGGGAGAGAGACCCAGTACTTC	CASSQVPASGRETQYF
NA	TRBV27	NA	TRBJ2-5	TGTGCCAGCAGTTTATTTGGAGGGGACCAGTACTTC	CASSLFGGDQYF
NA	TRBV28	NA	TRBJ2-5	TGTGCCAGCTCAGTTTATAGCGTGGGCCAAGAGACCCAGTACTTC	CASSVYSVGQETQYF
NA	TRBV5-1	NA	TRBJ1-1	TGCGCCAGCAGCCTGGTGGGGGGCCCGAACACTGAAGCTTTCTTT	CASSLVGGPNTEAFF
NA	TRBV7-9	TRBD2	TRBJ2-1	TGTGCCAGCAGCTCCTACGGGACTAGCAGTGAGCAGTTCTTC	CASSSYGTSSEQFF
NA	TRBV7-3	TRBD2	TRBJ2-1	TGTGCCAGCAGCTCCGTCGGACTAGCGGCCTACAATGAGCAGTTCTTC	CASSSVGLAAYNEQFF
NA	TRBV27	NA	TRBJ2-1	TGTGCCAGCAGTGCCTGGGGGAATGAGCAGTTCTTC	CASSAWGNEQFF
NA	TRBV25-1	NA	TRBJ2-5	TGTGCCAGCAGTGGGTGGGCAGAGCAAGAGACCCAGTACTTC	CASSGWAEQETQYF
NA	TRBV5-4	TRBD1	TRBJ2-1	TGTGCCAGCAGACCCGGGACAGGGACGCGAAATGAGCAGTTCTTC	CASRPGTGTRNEQFF
NA	TRBV6-6	NA	TRBJ2-1	TGTGCCAGCAGCCGGGACTCCTACAATGAGCAGTTCTTC	CASSRDSYNEQFF
NA	TRBV5-1	TRBD1	TRBJ1-2	TGCGCCAGCAGCTTGGTTGCAGGGGGGATGGAAGGCTACACCTTC	CASSLVAGGMEGYTF
NA	TRBV5-1	TRBD2	TRBJ2-1	TGCGCCAGCAGTTACCCCGGGACTAGCGGGAGCAAGGGCAATGAGCAGTTCTTC	CASSYPGTSGSKGNEQFF
NA	TRBV19	NA	TRBJ1-3	TGTGCCAGTACCATGGGCCAACACTCTGGAAACACCATATATTTT	CASTMGQHSGNTIYF
NA	TRBV7-2	TRBD1	TRBJ2-7	TGTGCCAGTAAGTTGGACAGGGCCTACGAGCAGTACTTC	CASKLDRAYEQYF
NA	TRBV27	TRBD1	TRBJ2-7	TGTGCCAGCAGTTCGAGACAGGGATGGACCTACGAGCAGTACTTC	CASSSRQGWTYEQYF